A selection of T cell receptor beta chains follows, all from one sample in a study of beta chain features in type 1 diabetes. Here immunoSEQ multiplex PCR was the method, and the copy in TCRdb shows in-frame clones only, minus some. In the table there are some 270,000 clones, 9.5% to 13% of which are singletons. The sequencing sample was made of naive CD4+ T cells from blood. Every receptor here comes from a man aged 25-45 years with type 1 diabetes. The CDR3 runs from the conserved cysteine through the conserved F or W. A D gene is named only where the DNA matches it firmly. Rows give clone size only sometimes, using once, few, many, or a class for an expanded clone.

>TRBJ1-2|-|TRBV5-1|-
CASSLGGDGYGYTF
TGCGCCAGCAGCTTGGGGGGCGACGGCTATGGCTACACCTTC
>TRBJ2-5|-|TRBV7-3|TRBD2
CASSKSGGQETQYF
TGTGCCAGCAGCAAAAGCGGGGGGCAAGAGACCCAGTACTTC
>TRBJ2-1|-|TRBV4-2|-
CASSQKVSSNEQFF
TGTGCCAGCAGCCAAAAGGTTAGCAGCAATGAGCAGTTCTTC
>TRBJ2-5|-|TRBV18|TRBD1
CASSPTGGETQYF
TGTGCCAGCTCACCAACAGGGGGAGAGACCCAGTACTTC
>TRBJ1-1|-|TRBV9|TRBD1
CASSVASGQGAEAFF
TGTGCCAGCAGCGTAGCTTCGGGACAGGGGGCTGAAGCTTTCTTT
>TRBJ1-2|-|TRBV5-4|-
CASSLVGGEGYGYTF
TGTGCCAGCAGCTTGGTTGGAGGGGAGGGATATGGCTACACCTTC
>TRBJ2-5|-|TRBV9|-
CASSVSTAPGETQYF
TGTGCCAGCAGCGTATCGACAGCCCCGGGAGAGACCCAGTACTTC
>TRBJ2-7|-|TRBV20-1|-
CSASVAGEQYF
TGCAGTGCTAGCGTAGCCGGCGAGCAGTACTTC
>TRBJ2-3|few|TRBV15|TRBD2
CATSRVRGSTDTQYF
TGTGCCACCAGCAGAGTGCGGGGGAGCACAGATACGCAGTATTTT
>TRBJ2-7|few|TRBV4-2|-
CASSQEWETRAYEQYF
TGTGCCAGCAGCCAAGAGTGGGAGACACGGGCCTACGAGCAGTACTTC
>TRBJ1-2|-|TRBV10-3|-
CAISEFGGYGYTF
TGTGCCATCAGTGAATTTGGAGGCTATGGCTACACCTTC
>TRBJ2-2|-|TRBV15|TRBD2
CATSRGGLAGTGELFF
TGTGCCACCAGCAGAGGGGGACTAGCGGGGACCGGGGAGCTGTTTTTT
>TRBJ2-5|few|TRBV11-2|TRBD1
CASSPGQPPQETQYF
TGTGCCAGCAGCCCGGGACAGCCCCCGCAAGAGACCCAGTACTTC
>TRBJ2-7|-|TRBV7-9|-
CASSFLDQTYEQYF
TGTGCCAGCAGCTTTTTAGACCAGACATACGAGCAGTACTTC
>TRBJ2-3|-|TRBV19|-
CASSITGSTDTQYF
TGTGCCAGTAGTATTACCGGGAGCACAGATACGCAGTATTTT
>TRBJ1-2|-|TRBV5-1|TRBD1
CASSLPQGDYGYTF
TGCGCCAGCAGCCTACCACAGGGGGACTATGGCTACACCTTC
>TRBJ1-2|few|TRBV30|TRBD1
CAWRRRTGNYGYTF
TGTGCCTGGAGGCGCCGGACAGGGAACTATGGCTACACCTTC
>TRBJ1-5|-|TRBV28|-
CASSSLGAGVQPQHF
TGTGCCAGCAGTTCCCTTGGTGCAGGGGTTCAGCCCCAGCATTTT